These 2 T cell receptor beta chains share one sample of origin, sequenced in a study of molecular identifiers for immune sequencing clone quantification. TCRdb itself ran the PCR reads through MiXCR, one entry per CDR3 protein. The data hold under 600,000 distinct CDR3 sequences, with around 25% observed a single time. Material for sequencing was naive CD8+ T cells from blood, with Jurkat cell RNA spiked in. Sample subset: FACS-sorted CD8+CD4-CCR7+CD45RA+ naive T cells. The receptor set was obtained from a human donor in good health. Some libraries in this study had Jurkat cell RNA spiked in.

V usage is TRBV6-2 or TRBV6-3 and J usage is TRBJ2-7; D is unresolved. The germline V gene has CDR1 MNHEY and CDR2 SVGEGT. This CDR3 spans 14 amino acids. Trimming left V 0 bases short and J 5 bases short, with 11 bases between. The CDR3 DNA follows: TGTGCCAGCAGTTACTCGAGATCGACCCACGAGCAGTACTTC. As protein: CASSYSRSTHEQYF.

The chain carries TRBV28 and TRBJ1-5; unclear D gene. The germline V gene encodes CDR1 MDHEN and CDR2 SYDVKM. The V end was cut by 6 bases, the J end by 6 bases, with 15 bases between. CDR3 length equals 14 residues. CDR3 in amino acids: CASRSAGGIQPQHF. The CDR3 DNA reads TGTGCCAGCAGAAGCGCCGGAGGCATTCAGCCCCAGCATTTT. Looking up the rest from reference TRBV28 and TRBJ1-5 gives the full variable domain: DVKVTQSSRYLVKRTGEKVFLECVQDMDHENMFWYRQDPGLGLRLIYFSYDVKMKEKGDIPEGYSVSREKKERFSLILESASTNQTSMYLCASRSAGGIQPQHFGDGTRLSIL.